The clone carrying this T cell receptor beta chain was seen at least ten times. The target antigen is unknown. Germline loops: CDR1 SGHKS, CDR2 YYEKEE (reference sequence). Deletions cut 0 bases from V and 8 bases from J, with 9 bases between. CDR3 length: 13 amino acids. The library targeted TCRbeta and was prepared with unique molecular identifiers. MiXCR was run by TCRdb on the PCR reads, yielding one entry per CDR3 protein. The top ten clones hold 0.79% of a sample with hundreds of thousands of distinct CDR3 sequences, roughly 14% of them seen once. This sample was taken from a study of T-cell reconstitution after alpha-beta-depleted transplantation in children. Broader study findings: After transplant, at about two months, alpha-beta T cells were reportedly derived from several hundred expanded graft clones. Diversity and T-cell counts at one year after transplant derived mostly from new T cells.

The clonotype comes from a girl aged 2-10 years with congenital amegakaryocytic thrombocytopenia, due to receive a stem cell transplant. Sequencing was performed on PBMCs, taken before TCRalphabeta/CD19-depleted stem cell transplant. The genes are TRBV5-5 and TRBJ2-1; TRBD1 might be the D (6 bases). The CDR3 nucleotides read TGTGCCAGCAGCTTGGACAGGGTTCATGAGCAGTTCTTC. Protein product: CASSLDRVHEQFF. Full variable domain (missing parts from reference TRBV5-5 and TRBJ2-1): DAGVTQSPTHLIKTRGQQVTLRCSPISGHKSVSWYQQVLGQGPQFIFQYYEKEERGRGNFPDRFSARQFPNYSSELNVNALLLGDSALYLCASSLDRVHEQFFGPGTRLTVL.